This T cell receptor beta chain was identified in a study of cytomegalovirus exposure and HLA in healthy donors. Study-level background: Early on, a data release was issued that held 65 million to 100 million unique TCRs from HLA-typed donors.

The PCR was carried out with 60 Vbeta primers and 13 Jbeta primers. The repertoire was sequenced with immunoSEQ multiplex PCR; TCRdb's copy has only in-frame clones and lacks some. The profile shows 150,000 or so clones, over 75% of them singletons. CDR1 SGHTA and CDR2 FQGTGA come from the germline V gene. Trimming took 1 base from V and 6 from J, leaving 7 bases between them. The CDR3 extends over 13 amino acids. Study findings and constraints: According to a later analysis, donors in an Asian-associated ancestry cluster reportedly had fewer N-insertions than the roughly 670-donor mean. Previous analysis showed most TCR beta V segments were productive about 87% or about 30% of the time.

With regard to this clone: The target antigen is unknown.

Sequenced input: PBMCs. This TCR came from a man aged 50 to 59 in good health and CMV-seropositive. V usage is TRBV7-3 and J usage is TRBJ2-1; D not certain. CDR3 sequence reads: CASSLNQFNEQFF. The CDR3 region has the DNA TGTGCCAGCAGCTTAAATCAGTTCAATGAGCAGTTCTTC.